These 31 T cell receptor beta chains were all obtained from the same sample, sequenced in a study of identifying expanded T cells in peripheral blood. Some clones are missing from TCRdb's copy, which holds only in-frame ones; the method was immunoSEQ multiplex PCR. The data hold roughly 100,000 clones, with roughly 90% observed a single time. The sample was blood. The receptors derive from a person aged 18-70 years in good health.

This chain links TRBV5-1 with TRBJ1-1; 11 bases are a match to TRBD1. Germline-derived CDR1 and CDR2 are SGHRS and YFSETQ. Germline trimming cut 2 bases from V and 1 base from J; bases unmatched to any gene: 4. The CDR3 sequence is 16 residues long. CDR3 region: CASSLGTGGPNTEAFF. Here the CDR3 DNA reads TGCGCCAGCAGCTTAGGGACAGGGGGGCCGAACACTGAAGCTTTCTTT.

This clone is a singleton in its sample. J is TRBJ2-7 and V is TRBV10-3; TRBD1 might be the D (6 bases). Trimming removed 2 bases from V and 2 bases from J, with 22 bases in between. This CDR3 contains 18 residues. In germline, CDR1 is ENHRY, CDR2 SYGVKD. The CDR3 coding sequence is TGTGCCATCAGTGAGCCGCCAGGGGCCCGGGGACGACCCTACGAGCAGTACTTC. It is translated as CAISEPPGARGRPYEQYF.

In nucleotides, the CDR3 is TGCGGGTTTCGGGGGAACACCGGGGAGCTGTTTTTT. This translates into CGFRGNTGELFF. The gene calls are TRBV29-1 and TRBJ2-2, with D perhaps matching TRBD2 (5 bases). Germline CDR1 and CDR2: SQVTM and ANQGSEA. This CDR3 spans 12 amino acids.

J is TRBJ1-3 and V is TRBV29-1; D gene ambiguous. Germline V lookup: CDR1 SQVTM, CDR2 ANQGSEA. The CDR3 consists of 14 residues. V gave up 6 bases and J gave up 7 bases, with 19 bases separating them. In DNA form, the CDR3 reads TGCAGCGTCGAGACCGGGGATGGAGGGAACACCATATATTTT. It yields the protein CSVETGDGGNTIYF.

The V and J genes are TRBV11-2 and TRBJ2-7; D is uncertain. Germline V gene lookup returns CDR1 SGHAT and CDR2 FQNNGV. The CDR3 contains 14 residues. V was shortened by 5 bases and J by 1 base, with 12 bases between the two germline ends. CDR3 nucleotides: TGTGCCAGCAGCCGAGATACAGTGTCCTACGAGCAGTACTTC. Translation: CASSRDTVSYEQYF. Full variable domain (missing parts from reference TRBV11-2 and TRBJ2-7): EAGVAQSPRYKIIEKRQSVAFWCNPISGHATLYWYQQILGQGPKLLIQFQNNGVVDDSQLPKDRFSAERLKGVDSTLKIQPAKLEDSAVYLCASSRDTVSYEQYFGPGTRLTVT.

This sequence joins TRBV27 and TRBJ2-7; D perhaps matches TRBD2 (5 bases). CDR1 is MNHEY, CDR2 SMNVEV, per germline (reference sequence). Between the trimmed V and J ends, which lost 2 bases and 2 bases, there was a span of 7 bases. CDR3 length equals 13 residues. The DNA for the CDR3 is TGTGCCAGCAGTTTAACCGGGGCCTACGAGCAGTACTTC. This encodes CASSLTGAYEQYF.

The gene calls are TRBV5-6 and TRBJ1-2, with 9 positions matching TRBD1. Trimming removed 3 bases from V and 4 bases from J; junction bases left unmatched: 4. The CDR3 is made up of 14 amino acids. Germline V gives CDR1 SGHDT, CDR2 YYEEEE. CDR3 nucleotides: TGTGCCAGCAGCTCCGGGACAGGGTTCTATGGCTACACCTTC. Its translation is CASSSGTGFYGYTF.

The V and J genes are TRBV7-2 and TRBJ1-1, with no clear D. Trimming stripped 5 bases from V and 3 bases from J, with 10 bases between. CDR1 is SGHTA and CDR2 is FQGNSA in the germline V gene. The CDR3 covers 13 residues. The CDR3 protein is CASSRRVDTEAFF. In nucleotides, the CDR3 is TGTGCCAGCAGCAGACGGGTGGACACTGAAGCTTTCTTT.

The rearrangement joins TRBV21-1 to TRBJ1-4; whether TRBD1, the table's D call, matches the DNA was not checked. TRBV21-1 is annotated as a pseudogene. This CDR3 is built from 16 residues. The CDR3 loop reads CASRDRNLCMDEKLFF. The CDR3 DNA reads TGTGCCAGCAGAGACAGGAACCTTTGTATGGATGAAAAACTGTTTTTT.

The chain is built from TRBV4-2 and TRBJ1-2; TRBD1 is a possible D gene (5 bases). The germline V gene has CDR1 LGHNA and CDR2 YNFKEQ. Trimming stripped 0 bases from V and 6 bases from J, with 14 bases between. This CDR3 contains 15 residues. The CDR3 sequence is CASSQDYPGGDGYTF. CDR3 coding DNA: TGTGCCAGCAGCCAAGATTATCCGGGAGGGGATGGCTACACCTTC.

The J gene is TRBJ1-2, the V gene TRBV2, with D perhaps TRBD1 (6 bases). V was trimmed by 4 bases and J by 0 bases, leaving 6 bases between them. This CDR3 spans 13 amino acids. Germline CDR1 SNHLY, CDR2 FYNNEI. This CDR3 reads CASSGTANYGYTF. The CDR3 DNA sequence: TGTGCCAGCAGTGGGACAGCTAACTATGGCTACACCTTC.

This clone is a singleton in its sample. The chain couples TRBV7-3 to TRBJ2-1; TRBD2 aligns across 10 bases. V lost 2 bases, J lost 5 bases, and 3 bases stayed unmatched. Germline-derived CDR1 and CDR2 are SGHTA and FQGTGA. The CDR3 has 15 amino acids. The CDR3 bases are TGTGCCAGCAGCTTAGTCGGGACTAGCGACAATGAGCAGTTCTTC. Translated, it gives CASSLVGTSDNEQFF.

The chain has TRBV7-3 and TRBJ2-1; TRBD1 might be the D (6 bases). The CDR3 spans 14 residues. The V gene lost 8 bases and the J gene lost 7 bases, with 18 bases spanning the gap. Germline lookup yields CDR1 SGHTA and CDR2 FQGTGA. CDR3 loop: CASEDRNSPNEQFF. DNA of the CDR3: TGTGCCAGCGAAGACAGGAATTCCCCGAATGAGCAGTTCTTC.

The CDR3 region has the DNA TGTGCCAGCAGTGCCGGGACGTCAGGCGGCTACACCTTC. Its protein product is CASSAGTSGGYTF. The chain combines TRBV6-4 with TRBJ1-2, with D possibly being TRBD1 (5 bases). The germline V and J ends were trimmed by 4 bases and 8 bases, with 14 bases remaining between them. This CDR3 is 13 amino acids long. Germline V gene data show CDR1 as MRHNA and CDR2 as SNTAGT.

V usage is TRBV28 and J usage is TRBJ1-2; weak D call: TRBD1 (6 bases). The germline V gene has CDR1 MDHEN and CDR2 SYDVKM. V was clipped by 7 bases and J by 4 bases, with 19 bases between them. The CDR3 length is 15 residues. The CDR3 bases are TGTGCCAGCACCCAAGGGCAGGGGTACGGCTATGGCTACACCTTC. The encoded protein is CASTQGQGYGYGYTF.

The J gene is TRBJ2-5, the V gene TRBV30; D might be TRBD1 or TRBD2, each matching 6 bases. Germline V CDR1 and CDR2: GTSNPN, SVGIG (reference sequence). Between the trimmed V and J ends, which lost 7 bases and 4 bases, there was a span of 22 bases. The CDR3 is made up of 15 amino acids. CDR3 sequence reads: CAYRRSRGHRETQYF. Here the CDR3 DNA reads TGTGCCTACCGACGGTCCCGGGGGCACAGAGAGACCCAGTACTTC.

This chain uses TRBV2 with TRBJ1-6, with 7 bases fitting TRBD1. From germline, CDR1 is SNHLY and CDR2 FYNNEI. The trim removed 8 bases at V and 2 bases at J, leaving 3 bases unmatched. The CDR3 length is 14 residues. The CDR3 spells CASLGGAYNSPLHF. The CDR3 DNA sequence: TGTGCCAGCCTAGGGGGCGCCTATAATTCACCCCTCCACTTT.

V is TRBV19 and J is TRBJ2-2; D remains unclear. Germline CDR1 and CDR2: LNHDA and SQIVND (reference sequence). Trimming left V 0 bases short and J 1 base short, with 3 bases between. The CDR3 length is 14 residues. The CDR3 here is CASSIEGNTGELFF. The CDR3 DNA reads TGTGCCAGTAGTATAGAGGGGAACACCGGGGAGCTGTTTTTT.

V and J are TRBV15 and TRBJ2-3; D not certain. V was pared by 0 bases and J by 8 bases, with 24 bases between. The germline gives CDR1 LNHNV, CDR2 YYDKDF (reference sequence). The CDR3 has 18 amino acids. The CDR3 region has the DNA TGTGCCACCAGCAGAGATGTGGGCGACACCCCCGGTGTAGGTACGCAGTATTTT. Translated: CATSRDVGDTPGVGTQYF.

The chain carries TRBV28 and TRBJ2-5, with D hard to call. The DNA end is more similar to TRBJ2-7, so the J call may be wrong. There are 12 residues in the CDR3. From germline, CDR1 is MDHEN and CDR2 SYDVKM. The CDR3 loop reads CASSLTGLEQYF. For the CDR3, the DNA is TGTGCCAGCAGTTTAACCGGGCTCGAGCAGTACTTC.

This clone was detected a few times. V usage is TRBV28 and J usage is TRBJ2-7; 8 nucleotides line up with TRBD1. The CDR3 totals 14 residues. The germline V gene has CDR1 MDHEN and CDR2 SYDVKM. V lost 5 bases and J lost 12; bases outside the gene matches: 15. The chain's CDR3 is CASSPMDRAGTGYF. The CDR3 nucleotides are TGTGCCAGCAGTCCAATGGACAGGGCAGGGACGGGGTACTTC.

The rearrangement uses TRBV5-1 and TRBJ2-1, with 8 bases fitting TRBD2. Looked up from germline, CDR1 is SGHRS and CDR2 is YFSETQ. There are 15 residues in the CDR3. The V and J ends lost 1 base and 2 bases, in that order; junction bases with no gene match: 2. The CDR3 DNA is TGCGCCAGCAGCTTGACTAGCGGAGCCTACAATGAGCAGTTCTTC. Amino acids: CASSLTSGAYNEQFF.

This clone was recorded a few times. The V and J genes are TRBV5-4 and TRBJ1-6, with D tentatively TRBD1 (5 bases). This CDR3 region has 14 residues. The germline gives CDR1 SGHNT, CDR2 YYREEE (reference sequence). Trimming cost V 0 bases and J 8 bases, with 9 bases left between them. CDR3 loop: CASSLGGTDSPLHF. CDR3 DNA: TGTGCCAGCAGCTTGGGAGGGACGGATTCACCCCTCCACTTT.

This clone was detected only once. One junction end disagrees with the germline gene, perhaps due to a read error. The CDR3 protein is CASSWTGENEKLFF. The CDR3 DNA follows: TGTGCCAGCAGCTGGACAGGGGAAAATGAAAAGCTGTTTTTT. The chain has TRBV2 and TRBJ1-4; 9 bases fit TRBD1. Per germline, CDR1 SNHLY and CDR2 FYNNEI. The CDR3 extends over 14 amino acids.

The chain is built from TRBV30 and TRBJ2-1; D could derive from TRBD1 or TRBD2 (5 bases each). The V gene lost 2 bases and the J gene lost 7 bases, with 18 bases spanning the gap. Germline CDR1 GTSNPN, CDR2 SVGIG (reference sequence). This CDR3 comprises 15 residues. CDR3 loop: CAWSSGTIWRNEQFF. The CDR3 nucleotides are TGTGCCTGGAGTTCGGGGACGATTTGGAGGAATGAGCAGTTCTTC.

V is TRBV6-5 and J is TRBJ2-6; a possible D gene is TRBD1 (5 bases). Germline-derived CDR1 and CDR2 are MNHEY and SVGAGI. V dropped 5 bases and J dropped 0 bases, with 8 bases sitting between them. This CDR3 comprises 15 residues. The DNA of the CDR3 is TGTGCCAGCAGTGCAGGGATCTCTGGGGCCAACGTCCTGACTTTC. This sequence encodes CASSAGISGANVLTF.

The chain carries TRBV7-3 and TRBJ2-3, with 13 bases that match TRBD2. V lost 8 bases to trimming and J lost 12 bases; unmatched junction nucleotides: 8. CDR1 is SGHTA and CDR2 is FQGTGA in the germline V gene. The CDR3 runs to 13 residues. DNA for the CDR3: TGTGCCAGCGGGGGAGGGACTAGCGGGACTCAGTATTTT. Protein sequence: CASGGGTSGTQYF.

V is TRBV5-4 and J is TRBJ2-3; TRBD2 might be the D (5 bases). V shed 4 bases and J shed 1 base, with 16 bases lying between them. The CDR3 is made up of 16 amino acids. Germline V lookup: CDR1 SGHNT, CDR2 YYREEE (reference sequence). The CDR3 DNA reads TGTGCCAGCAGCGTTGGACTTCCTTCGGGCACAGATACGCAGTATTTT. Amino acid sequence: CASSVGLPSGTDTQYF.

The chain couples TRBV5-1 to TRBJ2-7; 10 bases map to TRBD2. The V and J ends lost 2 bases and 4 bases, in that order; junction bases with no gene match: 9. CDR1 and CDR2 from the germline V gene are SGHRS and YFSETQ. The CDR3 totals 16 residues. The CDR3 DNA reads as TGCGCCAGCAGCTTTGGGCTAGCGGGAGACAGGTACGAGCAGTACTTC. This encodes CASSFGLAGDRYEQYF.

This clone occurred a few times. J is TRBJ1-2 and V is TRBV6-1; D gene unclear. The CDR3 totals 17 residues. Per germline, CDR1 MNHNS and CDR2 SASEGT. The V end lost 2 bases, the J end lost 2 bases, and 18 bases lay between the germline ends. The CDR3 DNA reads TGTGCCAGCAGTGAACTGGTGGCACAGCCTTCCAACTATGGCTACACCTTC. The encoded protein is CASSELVAQPSNYGYTF.

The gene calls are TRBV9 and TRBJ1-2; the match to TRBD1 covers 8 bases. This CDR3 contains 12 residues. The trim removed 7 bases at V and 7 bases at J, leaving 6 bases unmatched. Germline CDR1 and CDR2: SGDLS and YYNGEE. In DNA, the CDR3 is TGTGCCAGCCGACAGGGGTCAACTGGCTACACCTTC. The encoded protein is CASRQGSTGYTF.